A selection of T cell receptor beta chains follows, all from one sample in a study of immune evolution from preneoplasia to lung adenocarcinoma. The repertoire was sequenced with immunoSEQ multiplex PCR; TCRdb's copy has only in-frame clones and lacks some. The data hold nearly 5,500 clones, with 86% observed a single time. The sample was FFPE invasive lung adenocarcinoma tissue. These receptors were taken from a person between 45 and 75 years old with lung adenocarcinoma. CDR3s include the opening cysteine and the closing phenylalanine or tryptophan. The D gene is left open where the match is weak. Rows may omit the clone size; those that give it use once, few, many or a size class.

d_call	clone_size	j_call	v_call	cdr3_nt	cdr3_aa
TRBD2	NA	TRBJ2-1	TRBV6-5	TGTGCCAGCAGTCCGGGACTAGCGGCTAATGAGCAGTTCTTC	CASSPGLAANEQFF
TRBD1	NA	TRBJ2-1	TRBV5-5	TGTGCCAGCAGCTTGACGCTAAGGACAGGGCGAACCTACAATGAGCAGTTCTTC	CASSLTLRTGRTYNEQFF
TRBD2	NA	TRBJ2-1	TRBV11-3	TGTGCCAGCAGCCGATTCCAGGCAGGGACTAGCGCCTACAATGAGCAGTTCTTC	CASSRFQAGTSAYNEQFF
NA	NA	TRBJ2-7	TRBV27	TGTGCCACCCGCAAGGGGTACGAGCAGTACTTC	CATRKGYEQYF
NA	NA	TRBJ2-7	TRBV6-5	TGTGCCAGCAGATCCACCCGGATACCATACGAGCAGTACTTC	CASRSTRIPYEQYF
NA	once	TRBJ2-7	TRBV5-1	TGCGCCAGCAGCCCCTATGGCGGGATGAGCTCCTACGAGCAGTACTTC	CASSPYGGMSSYEQYF
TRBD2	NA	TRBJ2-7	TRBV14	TGTGCCAGCAGCCGCGAAACAGGTCTAGCGGGAGTTTACGAGCAGTACTTC	CASSRETGLAGVYEQYF
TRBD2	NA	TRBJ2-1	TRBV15	TGTGCCACCAGCAAAGGACTAGCGGAGAACAATGAGCAGTTCTTC	CATSKGLAENNEQFF
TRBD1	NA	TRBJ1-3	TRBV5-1	TGCGCCAGCAGCTCAGGGGGGACTGGAAACACCATATATTTT	CASSSGGTGNTIYF
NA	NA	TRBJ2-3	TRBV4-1	TGCGCCAGCAGCCTCTACTCCGGCAGGGTAGCAGATACGCAGTATTTT	CASSLYSGRVADTQYF
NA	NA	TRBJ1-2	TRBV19	TGTGCCAGTAGTACCACAGGGAACTATGGCTACACCTTC	CASSTTGNYGYTF
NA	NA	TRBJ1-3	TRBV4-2	TGTGCCAGCCGAACCGACCCGGCGGCGAGCTCTGGAAACACCATATATTTT	CASRTDPAASSGNTIYF
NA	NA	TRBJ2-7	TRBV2	TGTGCCAGCAGCCAAGTCGGGTACGAGCAGTACTTC	CASSQVGYEQYF
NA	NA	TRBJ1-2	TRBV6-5	TGTGCCAGCAGTTACTCGAGTCGGGACAACTATGGCTACACCTTC	CASSYSSRDNYGYTF
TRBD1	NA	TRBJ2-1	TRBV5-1	TGCGCCAGCAGCTCAGGACAGGGAGGAGATTACAATGAGCAGTTCTTC	CASSSGQGGDYNEQFF
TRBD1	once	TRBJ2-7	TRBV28	TGTGCCAGCAGGGGACAGGGGGTCTACGAGCAGTACTTC	CASRGQGVYEQYF
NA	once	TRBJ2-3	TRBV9	TGTGCCAGCAGCGTAGACGCAAATACGCAGTATTTT	CASSVDANTQYF
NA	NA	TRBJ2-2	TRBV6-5	TGTGCCACCCGGGGGACGGTCGGGGAGCTGTTTTTT	CATRGTVGELFF
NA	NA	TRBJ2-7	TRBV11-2	TGTGCCAGCAGCTTAGGGGGGGCTAGCGGTAATTTCTACGAGCAGTACTTC	CASSLGGASGNFYEQYF
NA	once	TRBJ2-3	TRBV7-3	TGTGCCAGCAGCCCCGGGGCGGCAGACCCAGATACGCAGTATTTT	CASSPGAADPDTQYF
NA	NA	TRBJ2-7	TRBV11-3	TGTGCCAGCAGCCCCGATTGGGGGATGGCCTACGAGCAGTACTTC	CASSPDWGMAYEQYF
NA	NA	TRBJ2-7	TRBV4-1	TGCGCCAGCAGCGACGGGGGCCTTGTGGACGAGCAGTACTTC	CASSDGGLVDEQYF
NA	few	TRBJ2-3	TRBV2	TGTGCCAGCAGCCTCACAGATACGCAGTATTTT	CASSLTDTQYF
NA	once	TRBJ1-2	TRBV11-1	TGTGCCAGCAGCGCGGACTCCAACTATGGCTACACCTTC	CASSADSNYGYTF
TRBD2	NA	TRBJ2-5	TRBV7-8	TGTGCCAGCAGACTCTCTAGCGGGAGCGAGACCCAGTACTTC	CASRLSSGSETQYF
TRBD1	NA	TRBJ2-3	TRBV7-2	TGTGCCAGCAGCATCCGGACAGGGGCAGCGGCAGATACGCAGTATTTT	CASSIRTGAAADTQYF
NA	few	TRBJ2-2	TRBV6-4	TGTGCCAGCAGTGATGTGGAGGAGACCGGGGAGCTGTTTTTT	CASSDVEETGELFF
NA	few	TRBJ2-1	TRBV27	TGTGCCAGCAGTTTAAATTCAGGAGGGCAGAACGAGCAGTTCTTC	CASSLNSGGQNEQFF
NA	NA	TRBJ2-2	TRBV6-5	TGTGCCAGCAGCCCGCGAGCGAGAAACACCGGGGAGCTGTTTTTT	CASSPRARNTGELFF
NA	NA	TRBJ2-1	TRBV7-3	TGTGCCAGCAGTTTAAGTAGTCCCTACAATGAGCAGTTCTTC	CASSLSSPYNEQFF
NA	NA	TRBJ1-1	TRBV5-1	TGCGCCAGCAGCTTGGTCACAGGGTACACTGAAGCTTTCTTT	CASSLVTGYTEAFF
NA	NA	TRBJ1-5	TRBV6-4	TGTGCCAGCAACAACTCAGGGAGGAATCAGCCCCAGCATTTT	CASNNSGRNQPQHF
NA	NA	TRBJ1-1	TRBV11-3	TGTGCCAGCAGCTTGTACAGGAACACTGAAGCTTTCTTT	CASSLYRNTEAFF
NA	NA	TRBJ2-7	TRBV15	TGTGCCACCGACTGGACTCATCCCACCGAGTCCTACGAGCAGTACTTC	CATDWTHPTESYEQYF
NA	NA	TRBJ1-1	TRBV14	TGTGCCAGCAGCCAATACCCAGGTCAGAACACTGAAGCTTTCTTT	CASSQYPGQNTEAFF
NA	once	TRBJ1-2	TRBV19	TGTGCCAGTACTTCGCAGGTCCTCTACTATGGCTACACCTTC	CASTSQVLYYGYTF
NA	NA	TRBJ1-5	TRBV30	TGTGCCTGGAGCACGACAGGGCCCCAGCATTTT	CAWSTTGPQHF
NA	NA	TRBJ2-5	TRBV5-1	TGCGCCAGCAGCTTTGCCGGGCAAGAGACCCAGTACTTC	CASSFAGQETQYF
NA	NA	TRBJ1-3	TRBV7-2	TGTGCCAGCAGCTTCGTGGGTAGCTCTGGAAACACCATATATTTT	CASSFVGSSGNTIYF
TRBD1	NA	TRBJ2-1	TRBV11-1	TGTGCCAGCACCATACAAGGACAGGGATACAATGAGCAGTTCTTC	CASTIQGQGYNEQFF
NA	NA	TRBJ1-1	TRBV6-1	TGTGCCAGCAGTCTTAACCCAGGGACTGAAGCTTTCTTT	CASSLNPGTEAFF
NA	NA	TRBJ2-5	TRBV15	TGTGCCACCAGCAGAGAAGGGACGGGAGAGACCCAGTACTTC	CATSREGTGETQYF
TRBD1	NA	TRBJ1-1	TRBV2	TGTGCCAGCAGCCCGAGTCAGGGGGCAGAGACTGAAGCTTTCTTT	CASSPSQGAETEAFF
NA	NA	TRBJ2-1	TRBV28	TGTGCCAGCACCAGGGAGCATGAGCAGTTCTTC	CASTREHEQFF
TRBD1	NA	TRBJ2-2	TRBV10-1	TGCGCCAGCAGTGCAAGGACAGGGATGAACACCGGGGAGCTGTTTTTT	CASSARTGMNTGELFF
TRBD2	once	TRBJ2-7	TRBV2	TGTGCCAGCAGGACTAGCGAAAACTACGAGCAGTACTTC	CASRTSENYEQYF
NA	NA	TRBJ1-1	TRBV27	TGTGCCAGCAGTGCTCAGGGGATGGGCACTGAAGCTTTCTTT	CASSAQGMGTEAFF
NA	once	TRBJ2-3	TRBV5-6	TGTGCCAGCAGCTTGTCGAGGGGACCAGATACGCAGTATTTT	CASSLSRGPDTQYF
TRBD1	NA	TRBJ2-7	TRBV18	TGTGCCAGCTCACCGCCGGGACAGACGTACGAGCAGTACTTC	CASSPPGQTYEQYF
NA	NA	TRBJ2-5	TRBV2	TGTGCCAGCAGTGAATGGGAAACGCCGGGGAAAGAGACCCAGTACTTC	CASSEWETPGKETQYF
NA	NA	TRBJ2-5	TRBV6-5	TGTGCCAGCAGTTCGGGCGCGGCCTGGGGGACCCAGTACTTC	CASSSGAAWGTQYF
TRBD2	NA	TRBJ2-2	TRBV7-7	TGTGCCAGCAGCGCGCCTAGCGGAATGGACACCGGGGAGCTGTTTTTT	CASSAPSGMDTGELFF
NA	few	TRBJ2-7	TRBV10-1	TGCGCCAGCAGTGAGTCCGCCATATGGGACGAGCAGTACTTC	CASSESAIWDEQYF
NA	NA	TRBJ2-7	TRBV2	TGTGCCAGCAGTGATGTCGCCTACGAGCAGTACTTC	CASSDVAYEQYF
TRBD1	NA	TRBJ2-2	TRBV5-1	TGCGCCAGCAGCTTGCGGGCCGGGACAGGGAGCACCGGGGAGCTGTTTTTT	CASSLRAGTGSTGELFF
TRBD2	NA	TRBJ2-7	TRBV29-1	TGCAGCGTTGTTCTCGGCGGGAGGTTCTCCTACGAGCAGTACTTC	CSVVLGGRFSYEQYF
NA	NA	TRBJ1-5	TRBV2	TGTGCCAGCAGTGTGAATACAGGTAGCAATCAGCCCCAGCATTTT	CASSVNTGSNQPQHF
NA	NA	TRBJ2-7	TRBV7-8	TGTGCCAGCAGCACCCCGAGAGGTTCCAACTCCTACGAGCAGTACTTC	CASSTPRGSNSYEQYF